This note documents a single TCR beta chain sequence. This CDR3 has 17 residues. CDR1 is SGHAT, CDR2 FQDESV, per germline (reference sequence). J gave up 4 bases and V 5 bases, and 11 bases lay outside the gene matches. The data were taken from a study of T cell repertoires in ileal Crohn's disease. This table comes from immunoSEQ multiplex PCR, and its TCRdb copy is limited to in-frame clones, with some not included. The table shows some 27,000 clones, with about four fifths occurring only once. This chain links TRBV11-1 with TRBJ1-2, with 12 bases fitting TRBD1. This clonotype was obtained from an adult with Crohn's disease. Sequencing was performed on ileal tissue. CDR3 DNA: TGTGCCAGCAGCCTTCCGGGACAGGGGGCCGCTGGCTATGGCTACACCTTC. Translation: CASSLPGQGAAGYGYTF.